This T cell receptor beta chain was captured in a study of blood T cell repertoires in COVID-19. About the study: Donors in the United States, Italy and Spain gave samples during acute or convalescent COVID-19.

In Seattle, patients joined the study during active infection and were tracked longitudinally. The germline gives CDR1 LGHDT, CDR2 YNNKEL (reference sequence). The V gene end was trimmed by 2 bases and the J gene end by 0 bases; junction bases not matched to a gene: 11. This CDR3 region has 20 residues. Profiled with immunoSEQ multiplex PCR; TCRdb holds only in-frame clones, not every one. This sample has approximately 240,000 clones, with about 83% found just once. Material: peripheral blood. The source is a woman aged 25 to 39 with COVID-19, enrolled during active disease. The J gene is TRBJ2-6, the V gene TRBV3-1 (or the pseudogene TRBV3-2); TRBD2 matches at 9 bases. CDR3 in amino acids: CASSQFVGGSGSSGANVLTF. CDR3 in DNA: TGTGCCAGCAGCCAATTTGTCGGAGGTAGCGGGAGCTCTGGGGCCAACGTCCTGACTTTC.